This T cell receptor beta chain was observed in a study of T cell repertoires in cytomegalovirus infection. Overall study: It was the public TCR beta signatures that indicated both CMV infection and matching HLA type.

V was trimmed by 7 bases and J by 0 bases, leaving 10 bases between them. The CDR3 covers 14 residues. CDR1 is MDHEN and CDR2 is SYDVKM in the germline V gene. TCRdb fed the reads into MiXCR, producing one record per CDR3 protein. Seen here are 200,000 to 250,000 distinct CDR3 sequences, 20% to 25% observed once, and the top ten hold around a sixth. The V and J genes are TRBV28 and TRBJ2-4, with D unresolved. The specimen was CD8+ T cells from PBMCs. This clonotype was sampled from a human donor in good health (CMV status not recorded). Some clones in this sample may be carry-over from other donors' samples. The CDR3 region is CASNRPIAKNIQYF. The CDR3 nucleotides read TGTGCCAGCAATCGCCCCATAGCCAAAAACATTCAGTACTTC.